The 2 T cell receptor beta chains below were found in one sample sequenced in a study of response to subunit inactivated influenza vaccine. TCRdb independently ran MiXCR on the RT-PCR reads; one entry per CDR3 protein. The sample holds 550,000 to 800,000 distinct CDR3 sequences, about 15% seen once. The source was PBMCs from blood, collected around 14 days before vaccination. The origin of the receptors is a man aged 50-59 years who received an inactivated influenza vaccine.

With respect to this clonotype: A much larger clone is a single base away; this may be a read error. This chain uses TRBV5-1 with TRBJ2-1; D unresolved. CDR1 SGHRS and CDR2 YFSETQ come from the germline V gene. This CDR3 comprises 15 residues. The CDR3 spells CASSLTASSYKEQFF. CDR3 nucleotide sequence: TGCGCCAGCAGCTTGACGGCAAGCTCCTACAAAGAGCAGTTCTTC.

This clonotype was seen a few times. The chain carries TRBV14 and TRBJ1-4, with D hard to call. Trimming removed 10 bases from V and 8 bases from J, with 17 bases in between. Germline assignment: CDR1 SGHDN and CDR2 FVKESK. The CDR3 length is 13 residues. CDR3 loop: CATAGVRAEKLFF. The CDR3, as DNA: TGTGCCACGGCAGGCGTTCGGGCGGAAAAACTGTTTTTT.